The 20 T cell receptor beta chains in this list originate from one sample, sequenced in a study of blood T cell repertoires in COVID-19. Using immunoSEQ multiplex PCR, the repertoire was profiled, and TCRdb retains in-frame clones only, with some absent. The sample lists some 350,000 clones; about 88% were seen once. Material: peripheral blood. The source is a woman aged 70-85 years with COVID-19, enrolled during active disease.

The chain joins TRBV27 to TRBJ2-5; 8 positions agree with TRBD1. CDR1 and CDR2 (germline): MNHEY, SMNVEV (reference sequence). This CDR3 has 13 amino acids. Trimming removed 5 bases from V and 2 bases from J; junction bases left unmatched: 1. DNA of the CDR3: TGTGCCAGCAGTCAGGGGGCGCAAGAGACCCAGTACTTC. The encoded protein is CASSQGAQETQYF.

The rearrangement uses TRBV9 and TRBJ1-2; D not resolved. The V and J ends lost 1 base and 1 base respectively, with 11 bases between them. CDR1 is SGDLS and CDR2 is YYNGEE in the germline V gene. CDR3 length equals 15 residues. CDR3 amino acids: CASSVSNRVNYGYTF. CDR3 bases: TGTGCCAGCAGCGTATCGAACAGAGTTAACTATGGCTACACCTTC.

The CDR3 region is CATSGLLGTGGNGYTF. DNA for the CDR3: TGTGCCACCAGTGGGTTGCTCGGGACAGGGGGTAATGGCTACACCTTC. The rearrangement joins TRBV24-1 to TRBJ1-2; 11 nucleotides align to TRBD1. The germline CDR1 and CDR2 sequences are KGHDR and SFDVKD. The V segment lost 5 bases and the J segment 6 bases; nucleotides outside the gene matches: 10. This CDR3 has 16 amino acids.

The chain joins TRBV7-9 to TRBJ2-5; possibly TRBD2 for D (7 bases). Trimming removed 1 base at V and 3 bases at J, with 18 bases between. The CDR3 extends over 17 amino acids. CDR1 is SEHNR and CDR2 is FQNEAQ in the germline V gene (reference sequence). CDR3 nucleotide sequence: TGTGCCAGCAGCTTAGTCGATCCCGGGGGGCCGAAAGAGACCCAGTACTTC. It translates to CASSLVDPGGPKETQYF. The variable domain in full, with the rest retrieved from reference TRBV7-9 and TRBJ2-5, is DTGVSQNPRHKITKRGQNVTFRCDPISEHNRLYWYRQTLGQGPEFLTYFQNEAQLEKSRLLSDRFSAERPKGSFSTLEIQRTEQGDSAMYLCASSLVDPGGPKETQYFGPGTRLLVL.

This clone was recorded only once. The chain carries TRBV30 and TRBJ1-3, with 7 bases identical to TRBD1. CDR1 GTSNPN and CDR2 SVGIG come from the germline V gene (reference sequence). The CDR3 runs 16 residues. V lost 1 base to trimming and J lost 4 bases; unmatched junction nucleotides: 10. The CDR3 DNA reads as TGTGCCTGGAGTGACAGGACAGGATGGCTAGGAAACACCATATATTTT. Protein: CAWSDRTGWLGNTIYF.

The V and J genes are TRBV24-1 and TRBJ1-4; TRBD1 might be the D (5 bases). CDR3 size: 15 residues. V lost 9 bases and J lost 8, with 21 bases in between. Germline-derived CDR1 and CDR2 are KGHDR and SFDVKD. The CDR3 loop is CATPIRQGGGEKLFF. CDR3 nucleotide sequence: TGTGCCACCCCCATCCGGCAGGGAGGAGGAGAAAAACTGTTTTTT.

The rearrangement links TRBV29-1 to TRBJ2-2; 7 positions match TRBD2. Germline-derived CDR1 and CDR2 are SQVTM and ANQGSEA. The CDR3 is 14 amino acids. Unmatched junction bases numbered 6, after V lost 7 bases and J lost 1 base. CDR3 amino acids: CSGVVAGNTGELFF. CDR3 DNA: TGCAGCGGGGTTGTAGCGGGGAACACCGGGGAGCTGTTTTTT.

This chain uses TRBV27 with TRBJ2-7; D is ambiguous. Trimming cost V 3 bases and J 4 bases, with 13 bases left between them. CDR1 and CDR2 (germline): MNHEY, SMNVEV (reference sequence). The length of the CDR3 is 14 residues. CDR3 amino acids: CASSLRFSPYEQYF. For the CDR3, the DNA is TGTGCCAGCAGTTTGAGGTTTAGCCCTTACGAGCAGTACTTC.

The genes are TRBV7-8 and TRBJ1-1, with a tentative D call TRBD1 (6 bases). V shed 0 bases and J shed 5 bases, with 13 bases lying between them. The length of the CDR3 is 15 residues. CDR1 SGHVS and CDR2 FQNEAQ come from the germline V gene. CDR3 in DNA: TGTGCCAGCAGCTTAGCGAGGACAGCGAGAACTGAAGCTTTCTTT. Residues: CASSLARTARTEAFF. Supplemented by reference TRBV7-8 and TRBJ1-1, the full variable domain reads GAGVSQSPRYKVAKRGQDVALRCDPISGHVSLFWYQQALGQGPEFLTYFQNEAQLDKSGLPSDRFFAERPEGSVSTLKIQRTQQEDSAVYLCASSLARTARTEAFFGQGTRLTVV.

The chain joins TRBV18 to TRBJ1-1; 8 nucleotides match TRBD1. The CDR3 is made up of 13 amino acids. From germline, CDR1 is KGHSH and CDR2 LQKENI. V shed 3 bases, J shed 3 bases, and the junction held 0 bases outside the gene matches. The CDR3 DNA follows: TGTGCCAGCTCACCGGACAGGGACACTGAAGCTTTCTTT. Translated: CASSPDRDTEAFF.

This clone was seen only a few times. Distinct nucleotide sequences in the sample also encode this CDR3. J is TRBJ2-3 and V is TRBV7-2; 8 bases line up with TRBD1. The CDR3 length is 15 residues. After removal of 4 bases from V and 2 bases from J, the junction contained 5 bases not matched to a gene. Germline assignment: CDR1 SGHTA and CDR2 FQGNSA. The DNA for the CDR3 is TGTGCCAGCAGCTCAGGACAGGGACCCACAGATACGCAGTATTTT. This encodes CASSSGQGPTDTQYF.

The chain carries TRBV2 and TRBJ2-4, with 9 nucleotides matching TRBD1. V shed 8 bases, J shed 10 bases, and the junction held 12 bases outside the gene matches. The CDR3 loop spans 14 amino acids. The germline CDR1 and CDR2 sequences are SNHLY and FYNNEI. The CDR3 sequence is CASDERGQGGIQYF. CDR3 nucleotides: TGTGCCAGCGACGAGAGGGGACAGGGAGGAATTCAGTACTTC.

This chain uses TRBV12-5 with TRBJ1-5; D gene uncertain. Trimming shortened V by 6 bases and J by 7 bases, and 10 bases separated the two germline ends. Looked up from germline, CDR1 is LGHNT and CDR2 is FRNRAP. This CDR3 has 12 amino acids. The CDR3 DNA reads TGTGCTAGTGGGAGCAGGAAACAGCCCCAGCATTTT. Protein: CASGSRKQPQHF.

This CDR3 reads CASSTDSYYGYTF. CDR3 nucleotides: TGTGCCAGCAGCACCGACAGTTACTATGGCTACACCTTC. V and J are TRBV5-6 and TRBJ1-2, with TRBD1 as a possible D gene (5 bases). The length of the CDR3 is 13 residues. Germline assignment: CDR1 SGHDT and CDR2 YYEEEE. V lost 4 bases and J lost 3, with 10 bases in between.

The chain uses TRBV28 and TRBJ1-3, with D possibly being TRBD1 (6 bases). The V gene lost 6 bases and the J gene lost 0 bases, with 12 bases spanning the gap. Germline V gene sequence: CDR1 MDHEN, CDR2 SYDVKM. The CDR3 runs 15 residues. The CDR3, as DNA: TGTGCCAGCAGCAGCAGGGGCAGCTCTGGAAACACCATATATTTT. Its translation is CASSSRGSSGNTIYF.

The chain links TRBV10-1 to TRBJ2-1; 10 bases map to TRBD2. Germline loops: CDR1 WNHNN, CDR2 SYGVQD (reference sequence). This CDR3 has 14 amino acids. The junction had 9 bases not matched to a gene; V was cut back by 5 bases and J by 11 bases. The CDR3 loop reads CASSSSGGAFQQFF. The CDR3 coding sequence is TGCGCCAGCAGTTCCAGCGGGGGGGCTTTTCAGCAGTTCTTC.

The chain couples TRBV5-1 to TRBJ1-4; possibly TRBD1 for D (5 bases). Germline lookup yields CDR1 SGHRS and CDR2 YFSETQ. Trimming pared 0 bases from V and 8 bases from J, leaving 5 bases between. CDR3 length: 12 amino acids. The CDR3 DNA follows: TGCGCCAGCAGCTTGGGGGGCGAAAAACTGTTTTTT. As protein: CASSLGGEKLFF.

The chain uses TRBV15 and TRBJ2-1; 13 bases line up with TRBD2. This CDR3 spans 17 amino acids. V trimming: 2 bases; J trimming: 10 bases; junction bases outside the gene matches: 11. CDR1 and CDR2 (germline): LNHNV, YYDKDF (reference sequence). CDR3: CATSRPLGLAGVGEQFF. DNA of the CDR3: TGTGCCACCAGCAGACCCCTCGGACTAGCGGGGGTGGGGGAGCAGTTCTTC.

This rearrangement joins TRBV12-5 to TRBJ1-2, with 9 bases matching TRBD1. Trimming took 5 bases from V and 8 from J; bases not matched to a gene: 15. From germline, CDR1 is LGHNT and CDR2 FRNRAP. This CDR3 is built from 16 residues. Here the CDR3 DNA reads TGTGCTAGTGGTACAACCACCGGGACAGGGCAACGGGGCTACACCTTC. It encodes CASGTTTGTGQRGYTF.

Only a few counts were recorded for this clone. At the DNA level, this CDR3 is encoded by other sequences in the same sample as well. V usage is TRBV4-3 and J usage is TRBJ2-2; TRBD1 matches 8 bases. The length of the CDR3 is 16 residues. Germline trimming cut 1 base from V and 0 bases from J; bases unmatched to any gene: 1. Germline V lookup: CDR1 LGHNA, CDR2 YSLEER. CDR3 DNA: TGCGCCAGCAGCCAAGGGACAGGGACGAACACCGGGGAGCTGTTTTTT. Protein: CASSQGTGTNTGELFF.